Presented here are 25 T cell receptor beta chains from one specimen sequenced in a study of T-cell reconstitution after alpha-beta-depleted transplantation in children. For TCRbeta, the library was prepared with unique molecular identifiers. TCRdb analysed the PCR reads with MiXCR anew, one entry per CDR3 protein. The data contain 450,000 to 550,000 distinct CDR3 sequences, more than 9.5% of them singletons. The sample here was PBMCs, mostly from graft donor cells, taken 180 days after TCRalphabeta/CD19-depleted stem cell transplant. These receptor sequences come from a female patient aged 2-9 years who had a stem cell transplant for aplastic anemia, so the T cells may come from the graft donor.

The chain uses TRBV28 and TRBJ2-6; 9 nucleotides align to TRBD1. This CDR3 has 20 residues. The V gene end was trimmed by 1 base and the J gene end by 0 bases; junction bases not matched to a gene: 10. CDR1 is MDHEN and CDR2 is SYDVKM in the germline V gene. The CDR3 spells CASSLYWGGQGASGANVLTF. The CDR3 DNA reads TGTGCCAGCAGTTTATATTGGGGGGGACAGGGAGCCTCTGGGGCCAACGTCCTGACTTTC.

V is TRBV5-1 and J is TRBJ1-1; D is unclear. Trimming removed 1 base at V and 1 base at J, with 14 bases between. Germline V gives CDR1 SGHRS, CDR2 YFSETQ. The CDR3 contains 16 residues. Here the CDR3 reads CASSLLPSKGNTEAFF. The CDR3, as DNA: TGCGCCAGCAGCTTGCTTCCCTCTAAGGGGAACACTGAAGCTTTCTTT.

The chain carries TRBV7-2 and TRBJ2-2, with D perhaps assigned TRBD1 or TRBD2 (5 bases each). Trimming cost V 2 bases and J 5 bases, with 9 bases left between them. Germline-derived CDR1 and CDR2 are SGHTA and FQGNSA. The CDR3 covers 14 residues. CDR3 nucleotide sequence: TGTGCCAGCAGCTTAATTGGGGGAACCGGGGAGCTGTTTTTT. Protein sequence: CASSLIGGTGELFF.

The V call is TRBV29-1, the J call TRBJ2-1, with D tentatively TRBD1 or TRBD2 (6 bases each). V was clipped by 6 bases and J by 3 bases, with 12 bases between them. Germline V gene lookup returns CDR1 SQVTM and CDR2 ANQGSEA. The CDR3 extends over 13 amino acids. This chain's CDR3 is CSVVGGLYNEQFF. CDR3 in DNA: TGCAGCGTGGTTGGGGGGCTCTACAATGAGCAGTTCTTC.

This clonotype was counted a few times. The chain has TRBV12-3 or TRBV12-4 and TRBJ2-7; 7 bases line up with TRBD1. The V gene end was trimmed by 2 bases and the J gene end by 6 bases; junction bases not matched to a gene: 13. CDR3 length: 16 amino acids. CDR3 loop: CASSLRPAVTGTEQYF. As DNA, the CDR3 is TGTGCCAGCAGTTTACGGCCGGCGGTGACAGGGACCGAGCAGTACTTC.

This clonotype was observed a few times. V usage is TRBV7-9 and J usage is TRBJ1-5, with D hard to call. The CDR3 has 15 residues. Trimming removed 2 bases at V and 5 bases at J, with 13 bases between. Germline CDR1 is SEHNR and CDR2 is FQNEAQ (reference sequence). This chain's CDR3 is CASSLTGPPDQPQHF. In DNA, the CDR3 is TGTGCCAGCAGCTTAACGGGTCCACCGGATCAGCCCCAGCATTTT.

This clonotype was counted between two and nine times. This rearrangement joins TRBV15 to TRBJ1-4; TRBD1 matches at 7 bases. Germline V lookup: CDR1 LNHNV, CDR2 YYDKDF (reference sequence). The CDR3 spans 15 residues. With V trimmed by 2 bases and J by 8 bases, 8 bases remained unmatched. In DNA, the CDR3 is TGTGCCACCAGCAGACAGGGGGGAGAAGGAGAAAAACTGTTTTTT. It yields the protein CATSRQGGEGEKLFF.

This clonotype was recorded many times. This chain joins TRBV13 and TRBJ2-5, with a possible D match to TRBD1 (6 bases). The length of the CDR3 is 14 residues. Germline V gene lookup returns CDR1 PRHDT and CDR2 FYEKMQ (reference sequence). V shed 5 bases and J shed 4 bases, with 14 bases lying between them. The CDR3 sequence is CASSPLRGTETQYF. The CDR3 DNA reads as TGTGCCAGCAGCCCGCTTAGGGGGACAGAGACCCAGTACTTC.

This clonotype has a handful of counts. This chain links TRBV20-1 with TRBJ2-7; the match to TRBD1 covers 8 bases. The germline gives CDR1 DFQATT, CDR2 SNEGSKA (reference sequence). Losses at the gene ends were 1 base for V and 5 bases for J; bases not matched to a gene: 4. There are 13 residues in the CDR3. The CDR3 protein is CSARGTGIHEQYF. In DNA, the CDR3 is TGCAGTGCTAGAGGGACAGGGATACACGAGCAGTACTTC.

This clonotype was detected a few times. The gene calls are TRBV6-2 or TRBV6-3 and TRBJ1-5; TRBD1 is a possible D gene (6 bases). The CDR3 runs 16 residues. Germline V lookup: CDR1 MNHEY, CDR2 SVGEGT. Deletions cut 2 bases from V and 0 bases from J, with 11 bases between. As DNA, the CDR3 is TGTGCCAGCAGTTACGGGGGCGTTTATAGCAATCAGCCCCAGCATTTT. This sequence encodes CASSYGGVYSNQPQHF.

The chain carries TRBV5-1 and TRBJ2-5; the D is unclear. Germline-derived CDR1 and CDR2 are SGHRS and YFSETQ. V was clipped by 6 bases and J by 4 bases, with 10 bases between them. This CDR3 has 12 amino acids. As DNA, the CDR3 is TGCGCCAGCAATGTTTTGGGAGAGACCCAGTACTTC. Translating it yields CASNVLGETQYF. Full variable domain (outside the CDR3, taken from reference TRBV5-1 and TRBJ2-5): KAGVTQTPRYLIKTRGQQVTLSCSPISGHRSVSWYQQTPGQGLQFLFEYFSETQRNKGNFPGRFSGRQFSNSRSEMNVSTLELGDSALYLCASNVLGETQYFGPGTRLLVL.

This chain joins TRBV28 and TRBJ2-7; TRBD1 is a possible D gene (6 bases). V lost 0 bases to trimming and J lost 0 bases, with 9 bases between them. This CDR3 contains 15 residues. Per germline, CDR1 MDHEN and CDR2 SYDVKM. The CDR3 sequence is CASSLWGDNSYEQYF. The CDR3 nucleotides are TGTGCCAGCAGTTTATGGGGGGACAACTCCTACGAGCAGTACTTC.

This clonotype was counted between two and nine times. The chain recombines TRBV20-1 with TRBJ2-3; 15 bases fit TRBD2. The V gene end was trimmed by 5 bases and the J gene end by 0 bases; junction bases not matched to a gene: 9. The CDR3 is made up of 18 amino acids. Germline lookup yields CDR1 DFQATT and CDR2 SNEGSKA (reference sequence). The CDR3 nucleotides are TGCAGTGCTTCGGGACTAGCGGGAGGTCTGAGGAGCACAGATACGCAGTATTTT. Protein sequence: CSASGLAGGLRSTDTQYF.

In regard to this clonotype: It is likely a read error, because the conserved phenylalanine at the end of the CDR3 is missing. Because the CDR3's place on the DNA is in doubt, the DNA is left out and the CDR3 is given as listed by TCRdb. The J gene is TRBJ2-1, the V gene TRBV12-5; no check of the table's D call, TRBD2, against the DNA was made. Inclusive of both ends, the CDR3 amounts to 11 amino acids. Germline assignment: CDR1 LGHNT and CDR2 FRNRAP. The CDR3 loop reads CASGTVEREGS.

This clonotype came up many times. The chain combines TRBV29-1 with TRBJ2-4; perhaps D is TRBD1 or TRBD2 (5 bases each). In germline, CDR1 is SQVTM, CDR2 ANQGSEA. The CDR3 runs 12 residues. The ends were cut back, 6 bases at V and 5 bases at J, with 11 bases in the middle. CDR3 in amino acids: CSVVGTENIQYF. The CDR3 nucleotides read TGCAGCGTAGTCGGGACCGAAAACATTCAGTACTTC.

The CDR3 sequence: CASSVASGRANEQYF. The CDR3 nucleotides are TGCGCCAGCAGCGTCGCTAGCGGGAGGGCCAATGAGCAGTACTTC. The chain carries TRBV5-1 and TRBJ2-7, with 12 bases that match TRBD2. V lost 4 bases to trimming and J lost 7 bases; unmatched junction nucleotides: 9. The CDR3 loop spans 15 amino acids. Germline V lookup: CDR1 SGHRS, CDR2 YFSETQ.

This clonotype was recorded a few times. The chain recombines TRBV20-1 with TRBJ2-2, with D hard to call. V shed 0 bases and J shed 7 bases, with 12 bases lying between them. The CDR3 contains 14 residues. Looked up from germline, CDR1 is DFQATT and CDR2 is SNEGSKA (reference sequence). The CDR3 loop is CSAREGTGGGELFF. CDR3 DNA sequence: TGCAGTGCTAGAGAAGGCACCGGCGGCGGGGAGCTGTTTTTT.

This clonotype was detected only a few times. The V gene is TRBV28, the J gene TRBJ2-4; D unresolved. Germline V lookup: CDR1 MDHEN, CDR2 SYDVKM. Trimming stripped 5 bases from V and 4 bases from J, with 15 bases between. The CDR3 contains 15 residues. The CDR3 here is CASSKPVVGKNIQYF. In DNA, the CDR3 is TGTGCCAGCAGTAAGCCCGTGGTGGGGAAAAACATTCAGTACTTC. The full variable domain, its missing parts supplied by reference TRBV28 and TRBJ2-4, is DVKVTQSSRYLVKRTGEKVFLECVQDMDHENMFWYRQDPGLGLRLIYFSYDVKMKEKGDIPEGYSVSREKKERFSLILESASTNQTSMYLCASSKPVVGKNIQYFGAGTRLSVL.

This rearrangement joins TRBV2 to TRBJ2-7; D possibly corresponds to TRBD2 (6 bases). With 9 bases removed from V and 4 bases from J, the gap between germline ends came to 31 bases. Germline assignment: CDR1 SNHLY and CDR2 FYNNEI. This CDR3 has 18 residues. As DNA, the CDR3 is TGTGCCAGTGGGAGGCAGCGGGTGATGCCTAGGGCGGGGTACGAGCAGTACGTC. Its translation: CASGRQRVMPRAGYEQYV.

The rearrangement uses TRBV5-1 and TRBJ1-3; a weak D match, TRBD1 (6 bases). V was clipped by 2 bases and J by 0 bases, with 12 bases between them. The CDR3 consists of 16 residues. Germline V gene sequence: CDR1 SGHRS, CDR2 YFSETQ. The CDR3 region is CASSLGQTHSGNTIYF. CDR3 DNA: TGCGCCAGCAGCTTAGGACAGACCCACTCTGGAAACACCATATATTTT.

The V call is TRBV7-9, the J call TRBJ1-1; 8 bases line up with TRBD1. The CDR3 runs to 15 residues. V shed 3 bases, J shed 7 bases, and the junction held 10 bases outside the gene matches. Looked up from germline, CDR1 is SEHNR and CDR2 is FQNEAQ (reference sequence). CDR3 residues: CASSLTSQTGDEAFF. For the CDR3, the DNA is TGTGCCAGCAGCTTGACCTCCCAGACAGGGGATGAAGCTTTCTTT.

This clonotype has only a few counts. The chain links TRBV12-3 or TRBV12-4 to TRBJ2-7, with D maybe TRBD2 (6 bases). This CDR3 has 14 amino acids. Trimming cost V 3 bases and J 3 bases, with 12 bases left between them. The CDR3: CASSFGGAIYEQYF. The CDR3 DNA sequence: TGTGCCAGCAGTTTTGGAGGGGCAATCTACGAGCAGTACTTC.

The rearrangement links TRBV4-3 to TRBJ2-3; D is unclear. From germline, CDR1 is LGHNA and CDR2 YSLEER. The V and J ends lost 0 bases and 4 bases respectively, with 8 bases between them. This CDR3 spans 14 amino acids. CDR3 in amino acids: CASSQDPGSDTQYF. The CDR3 region has the DNA TGCGCCAGCAGCCAAGACCCTGGTTCAGATACGCAGTATTTT.

The genes are TRBV4-3 and TRBJ2-1, with TRBD1 as a possible D gene (7 bases). The length of the CDR3 is 18 residues. Trimming left V 2 bases short and J 0 bases short, with 17 bases between. Germline CDR1 and CDR2: LGHNA and YSLEER. CDR3 DNA: TGCGCCAGCAGCCAATGGGTATCAGGGGGGAGCTCCTACAATGAGCAGTTCTTC. It translates to CASSQWVSGGSSYNEQFF.

There are many counts of this clonotype. The rearrangement joins TRBV5-1 to TRBJ2-1, with 7 bases matching TRBD2. Unmatched junction bases numbered 7, after V lost 2 bases and J lost 2 bases. There are 16 residues in the CDR3. The germline V gene encodes CDR1 SGHRS and CDR2 YFSETQ. The CDR3 spells CASSFLAAGPYNEQFF. CDR3 nucleotide sequence: TGCGCCAGCAGCTTCCTAGCGGCCGGGCCCTACAATGAGCAGTTCTTC.